Listed here are 10 T cell receptor beta chains from one sample, sequenced in a study of spatial heterogeneity in lung cancer. Documented time point: sample taken at primary tumor resection. TCRdb reanalysed the 5' RACE reads using MiXCR and keeps one entry per CDR3 protein. The sample shows about 11,000 distinct CDR3 sequences, roughly 3.6% of them seen only once. The material was PBMCs, obtained at surgery. Receptors originate from a female donor with early-stage non-small cell lung cancer.

This clonotype was detected ten times or more. This chain uses TRBV25-1 with TRBJ2-3; 7 bases map to TRBD1. The CDR3 sequence is 18 residues long. Germline values: CDR1 MGHDK, CDR2 SYGVNS. The trim removed 0 bases at V and 2 bases at J, leaving 11 bases unmatched. Here the CDR3 reads CASSEYPGQEGDTDTQYF. CDR3 nucleotides: TGTGCCAGCAGTGAATATCCCGGACAGGAAGGGGACACAGATACGCAGTATTTT.

This clonotype was counted a few times. The chain recombines TRBV12-3 or TRBV12-4 with TRBJ2-7; TRBD2 matches at 10 bases. V was clipped by 6 bases and J by 1 base; unmatched bases: 6. The CDR3 runs 15 residues. The CDR3 region has the DNA TGTGCCAGCAGCAGAACTAGCGGGGCATCCTACGAGCAGTACTTC. The encoded protein is CASSRTSGASYEQYF.

This clonotype was observed at least ten times. This chain joins TRBV20-1 and TRBJ1-6; weak D call: TRBD1 (6 bases). V was pared by 6 bases and J by 18 bases, with 15 bases between. Germline V gene sequence: CDR1 DFQATT, CDR2 SNEGSKA (reference sequence). The CDR3 consists of 10 residues. The CDR3, as DNA: TGCAGTGCAACCAGGGGAATACCCCACTTT. Translated: CSATRGIPHF.

This clonotype has at least ten counts. The chain is built from TRBV29-1 and TRBJ2-1; 10 bases match TRBD2. This CDR3 comprises 16 residues. Germline V gene data show CDR1 as SQVTM and CDR2 as ANQGSEA. J lost 6 bases, V lost 4 bases, and 12 bases had no gene match. CDR3 bases: TGCAGCGTTGTTCTAGGACTAGCGGAGTCAACCAATGAGCAGTTCTTC. Translated: CSVVLGLAESTNEQFF.

This clonotype came up many times. V usage is TRBV28 and J usage is TRBJ2-7; 7 bases map to TRBD1. CDR1 and CDR2 (germline): MDHEN, SYDVKM. Trimming removed 4 bases from V and 2 bases from J; junction bases left unmatched: 5. The CDR3 length is 14 residues. The CDR3: CASSSLQGTYEQYF. The CDR3 DNA follows: TGTGCCAGCAGTTCGCTACAGGGGACCTACGAGCAGTACTTC.

CDR3 bases: TGTGCCGGATCTCCCCCCGCAAGGGGTTCACCCCTCCACTTT. Protein: CAGSPPARGSPLHF. The gene calls are TRBV28 and TRBJ1-6; D may be TRBD1 (5 bases). Germline-derived CDR1 and CDR2 are MDHEN and SYDVKM. V gave up 11 bases and J gave up 9 bases, with 20 bases separating them. The CDR3 length is 14 residues.

This clonotype was recorded at least ten times. The chain is built from TRBV7-2 and TRBJ2-1; D may be TRBD1 (6 bases). CDR3 length equals 15 residues. From germline, CDR1 is SGHTA and CDR2 FQGNSA. V was cut by 1 base and J by 6 bases, with 13 bases left in between. CDR3 sequence reads: CASSLGQAHGNEQFF. The CDR3 DNA sequence: TGTGCCAGCAGCTTAGGACAGGCCCACGGCAATGAGCAGTTCTTC.

To note about this clonotype: This could be a read error, since a much larger clone is one nucleotide away. The rearrangement links TRBV27 to TRBJ1-6, with D unclear. The ends were cut back, 2 bases at V and 11 bases at J, with 13 bases in the middle. Per the germline V gene, CDR1 is MNHEY and CDR2 is SMNVEV (reference sequence). The CDR3 has 14 residues. The CDR3 DNA reads TGTGCCAGCAGTTTAAGGCAGTCCAATCCACCCCTCCACTTT. Translation: CASSLRQSNPPLHF.

This clonotype has at least ten counts. The chain links TRBV6-5 to TRBJ2-2; no definite D call. Germline CDR1 MNHEY, CDR2 SVGAGI. V was clipped by 1 base and J by 2 bases, with 5 bases between them. CDR3 length equals 14 residues. The CDR3 loop reads CASSYFPNTGELFF. The CDR3 DNA sequence: TGTGCCAGCAGTTACTTTCCCAACACCGGGGAGCTGTTTTTT.

In this sample, this clonotype turned up many times. The chain carries TRBV12-3 or TRBV12-4 and TRBJ2-7; TRBD2 agrees at 7 bases. J was trimmed by 6 bases and V by 5 bases; bases with no gene match: 4. The length of the CDR3 is 12 residues. The CDR3 DNA sequence: TGTGCCAGCAGTCCAGCTAGCGGCGAGCAGTACTTC. Encoded protein: CASSPASGEQYF.